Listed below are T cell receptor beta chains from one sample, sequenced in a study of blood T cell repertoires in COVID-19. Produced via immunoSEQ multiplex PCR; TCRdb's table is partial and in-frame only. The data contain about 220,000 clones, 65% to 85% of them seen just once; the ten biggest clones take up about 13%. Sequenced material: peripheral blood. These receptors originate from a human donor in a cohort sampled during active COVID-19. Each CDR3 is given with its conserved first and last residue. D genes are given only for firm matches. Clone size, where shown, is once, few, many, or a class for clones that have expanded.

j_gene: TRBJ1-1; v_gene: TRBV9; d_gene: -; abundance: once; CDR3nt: TGTGCCAGCACGGCGACAGTTACTTACACTGAAGCTTTCTTT; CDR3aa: CASTATVTYTEAFF
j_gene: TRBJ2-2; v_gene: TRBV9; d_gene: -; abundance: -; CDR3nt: TGTGCCAGCAGCGTATGGAGATCCGGCACCGGGGAGCTGTTTTTT; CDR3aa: CASSVWRSGTGELFF
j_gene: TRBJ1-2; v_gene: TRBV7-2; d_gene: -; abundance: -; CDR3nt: TGTGCCAGCAGCTTAGGGGCCTACAACTATGGCTACACCTTC; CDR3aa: CASSLGAYNYGYTF
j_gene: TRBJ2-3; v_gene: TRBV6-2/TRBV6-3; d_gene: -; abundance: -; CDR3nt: TGTGCCAGCAGTTACGACACCCTAAGCACAGATACGCAGTATTTT; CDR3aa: CASSYDTLSTDTQYF
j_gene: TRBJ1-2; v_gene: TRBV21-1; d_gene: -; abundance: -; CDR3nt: TGTGCCAGCAGCAAAGGCGAGGATGCAGGGTGTAACTATGGCTACACCTTC; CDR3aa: CASSKGEDAGCNYGYTF
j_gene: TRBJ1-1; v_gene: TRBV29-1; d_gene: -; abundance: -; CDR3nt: TGCAGCGCGTCGACGGGCACTGAAGCTTTCTTT; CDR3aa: CSASTGTEAFF
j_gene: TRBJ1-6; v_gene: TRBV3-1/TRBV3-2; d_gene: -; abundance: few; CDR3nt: TGTGCCAGCAGCCTCCCGAGGGATAATTCACCCCTCCACTTT; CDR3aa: CASSLPRDNSPLHF
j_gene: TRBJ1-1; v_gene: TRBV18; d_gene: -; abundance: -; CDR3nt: TGTGCCAGCTCACCACGCCGGGACACTGAAGCTTTCTTT; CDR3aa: CASSPRRDTEAFF
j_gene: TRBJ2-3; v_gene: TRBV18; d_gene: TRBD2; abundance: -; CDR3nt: TGTGCCAGCTCCCCAGACAGCGGGGGGACCCCCGGGGATACGCAGTATTTT; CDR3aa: CASSPDSGGTPGDTQYF
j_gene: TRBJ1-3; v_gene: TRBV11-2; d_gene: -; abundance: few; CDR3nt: TGTGCCAGCAGCTTAGGGGGGGACTCTGGAAACACCATATATTTT; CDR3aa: CASSLGGDSGNTIYF
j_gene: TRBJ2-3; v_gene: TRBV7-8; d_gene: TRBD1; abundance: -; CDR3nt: TGTGCCAGCAGCTTCGGGACAGTCACAGATACGCAGTATTTT; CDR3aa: CASSFGTVTDTQYF
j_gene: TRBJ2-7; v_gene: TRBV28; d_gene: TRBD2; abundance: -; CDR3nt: TGTGCCAGCACCTATCCGGCTAGCGGGGGCATAAGCTCCTACGAGCAGTACTTC; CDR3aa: CASTYPASGGISSYEQYF
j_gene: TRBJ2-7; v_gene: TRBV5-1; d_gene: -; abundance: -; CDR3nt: TGCGCCAGCAGCATCACAGGAGAGCAGTACTTC; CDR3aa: CASSITGEQYF
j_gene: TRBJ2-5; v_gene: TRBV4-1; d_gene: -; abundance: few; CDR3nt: TGCGCCAGCAGCCAAGATCCAGGCACCTTCGAGTACCAAGAGACCCAGTACTTC; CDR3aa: CASSQDPGTFEYQETQYF
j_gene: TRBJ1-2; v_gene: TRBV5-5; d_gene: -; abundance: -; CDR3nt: TGTGCCAGCAGCTTGGAACAGGAATACTTACCTAACTATGGCTACACCTTC; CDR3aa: CASSLEQEYLPNYGYTF
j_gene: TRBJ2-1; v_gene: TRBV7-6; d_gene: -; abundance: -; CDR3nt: TGTGCCAGCAGCTCCGAACCCGGGAGAACCTACAATGAGCAGTTCTTC; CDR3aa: CASSSEPGRTYNEQFF
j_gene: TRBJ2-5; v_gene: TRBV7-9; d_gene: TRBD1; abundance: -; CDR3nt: TGTGCCAGCAGCTTAGGGGACAGGGATACAGAGACCCAGTACTTC; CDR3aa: CASSLGDRDTETQYF
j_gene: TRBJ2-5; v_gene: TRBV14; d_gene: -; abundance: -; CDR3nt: TGTGCCAGCAGCCGATACAGGGATGAGACCCAGTACTTC; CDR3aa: CASSRYRDETQYF
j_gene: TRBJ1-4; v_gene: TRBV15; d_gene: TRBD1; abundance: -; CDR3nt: TGTGCCACCAGCAGAGTAAGAGGGGGCGATGAAAAACTGTTTTTT; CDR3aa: CATSRVRGGDEKLFF
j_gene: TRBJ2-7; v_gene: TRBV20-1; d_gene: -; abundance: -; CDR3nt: TGCAGTAGAAATCTAGTCTACGAGCAGTACTTC; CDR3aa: CSRNLVYEQYF
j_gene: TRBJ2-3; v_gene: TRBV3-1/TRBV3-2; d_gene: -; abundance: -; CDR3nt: TGTGCCAGCAGCCGGTACACTAGCCATAGCACAGATACGCAGTATTTT; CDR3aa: CASSRYTSHSTDTQYF
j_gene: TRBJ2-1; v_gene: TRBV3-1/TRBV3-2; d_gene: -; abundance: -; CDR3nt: TGTGCCAGCAGCCTAGTACCCGCGTCCTACAATGAGCAGTTCTTC; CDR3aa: CASSLVPASYNEQFF
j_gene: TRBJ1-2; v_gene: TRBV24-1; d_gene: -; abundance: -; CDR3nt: TGTGCCACCAGTGATTTAGAGGGCGGTGGCTACACCTTC; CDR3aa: CATSDLEGGGYTF
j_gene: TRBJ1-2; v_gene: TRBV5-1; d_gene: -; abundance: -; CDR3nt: TGCGCCAGCAGCTTTTCGACAGATGACTATGGCTACACCTTC; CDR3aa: CASSFSTDDYGYTF
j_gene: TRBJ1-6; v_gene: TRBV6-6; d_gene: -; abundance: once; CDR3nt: TGTGCCAGCACCCTGAACAGGGTAACCTATAATTCACCCCTCCACTTT; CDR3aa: CASTLNRVTYNSPLHF
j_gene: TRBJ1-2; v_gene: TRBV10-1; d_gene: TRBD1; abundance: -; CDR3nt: TGCGCCAGCATGGGGGACAGGGTCGGCTACACCTTC; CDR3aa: CASMGDRVGYTF
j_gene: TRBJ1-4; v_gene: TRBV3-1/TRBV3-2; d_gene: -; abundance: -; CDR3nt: TGTGCCAGCGGCGACTTGGCTAATGAAAAACTGTTTTTT; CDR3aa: CASGDLANEKLFF
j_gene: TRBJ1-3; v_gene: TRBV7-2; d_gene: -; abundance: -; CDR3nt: TGTGCCAGCAGCTTAGTAGGGCGGGGATCTGGAAACACCATATATTTT; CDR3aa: CASSLVGRGSGNTIYF
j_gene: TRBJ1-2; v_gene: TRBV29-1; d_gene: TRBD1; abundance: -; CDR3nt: TGCAGCGTTGCGAGGGGACAGGGAGATGGCTACACCTTC; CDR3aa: CSVARGQGDGYTF
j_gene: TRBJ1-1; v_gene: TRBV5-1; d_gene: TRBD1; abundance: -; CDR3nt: TGCGCCAGCAGCTTGGCCGCAGGGGGCACTGAAGCTTTCTTT; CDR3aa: CASSLAAGGTEAFF
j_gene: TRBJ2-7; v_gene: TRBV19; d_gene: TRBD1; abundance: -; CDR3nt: TGTGCCAGTACTCCCGGGACAGGTCGCTACGAGCAGTACTTC; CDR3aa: CASTPGTGRYEQYF
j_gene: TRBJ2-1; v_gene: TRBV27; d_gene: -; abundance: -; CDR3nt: TGTGCCAGCAGTACGGACAGTAGCTCCTACAATGAGCAGTTCTTC; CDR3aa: CASSTDSSSYNEQFF
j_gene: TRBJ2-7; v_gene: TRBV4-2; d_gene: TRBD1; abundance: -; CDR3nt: TGTGCCAGCAGCCAGGGGGGACAGGGGGCATACGAGCAGTACTTC; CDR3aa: CASSQGGQGAYEQYF
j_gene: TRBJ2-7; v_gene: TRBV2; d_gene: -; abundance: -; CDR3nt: TGTGCCAGCATAAAGAGAGGGGACAAGGAGCAGTACTTC; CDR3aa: CASIKRGDKEQYF
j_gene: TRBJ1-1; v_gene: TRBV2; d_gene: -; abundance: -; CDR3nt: TGTGCCAGCAGTCGGGACTCGAACACTGAAGCTTTCTTT; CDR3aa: CASSRDSNTEAFF
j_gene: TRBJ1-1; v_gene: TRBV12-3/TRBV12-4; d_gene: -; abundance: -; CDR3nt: TGTGCCAGCAGCTGGGGACAGAACACTGAAGCTTTCTTT; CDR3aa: CASSWGQNTEAFF
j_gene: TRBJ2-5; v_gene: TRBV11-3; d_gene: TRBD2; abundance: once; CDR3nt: TGTGCCAGCAGCCGCGGGGAGGGAGCGGGCCAGCAGTACTTC; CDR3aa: CASSRGEGAGQQYF
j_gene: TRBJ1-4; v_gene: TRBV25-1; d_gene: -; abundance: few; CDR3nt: TGTGCCAGCAGGGTAGGGGAAACAACTAATGAAAAACTGTTTTTT; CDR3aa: CASRVGETTNEKLFF
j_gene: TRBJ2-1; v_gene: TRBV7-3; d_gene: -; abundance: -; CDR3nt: TGTGCCAGCAGCTACACCCCCGGGAATGAGCAGTTCTTC; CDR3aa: CASSYTPGNEQFF
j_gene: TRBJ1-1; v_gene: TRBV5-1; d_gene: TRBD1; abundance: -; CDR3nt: TGCGCCAGCAGCTTGGTTCAGGGGGCTAACACTGAAGCTTTCTTT; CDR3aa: CASSLVQGANTEAFF
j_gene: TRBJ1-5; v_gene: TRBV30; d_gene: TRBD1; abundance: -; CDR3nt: TGTGCCTGGAGCGTCGGACAGGTGAACCCGCCCCAGCATTTT; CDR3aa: CAWSVGQVNPPQHF
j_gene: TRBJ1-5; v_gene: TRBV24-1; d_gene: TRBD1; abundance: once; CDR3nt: TGTGCCACCGGGGAGGGGACAGGGTATAGCAATCAGCCCCAGCATTTT; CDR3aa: CATGEGTGYSNQPQHF
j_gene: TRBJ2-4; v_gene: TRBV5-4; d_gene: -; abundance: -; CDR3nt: TGTGCCAGCAGCTTGGGTGCCGTGCGCGGGGACATTCAGTACTTC; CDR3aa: CASSLGAVRGDIQYF
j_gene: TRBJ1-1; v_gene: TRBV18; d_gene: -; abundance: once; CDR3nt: TGTGCCAGCTCACCGTCGAGGGCTGAGGACACTGAAGCTTTCTTT; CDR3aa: CASSPSRAEDTEAFF
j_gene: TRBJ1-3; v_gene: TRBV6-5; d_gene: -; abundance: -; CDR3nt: TGTGCCAGCAGTTACGGGGGGATACAAACTGGAAACACCATATATTTT; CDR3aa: CASSYGGIQTGNTIYF
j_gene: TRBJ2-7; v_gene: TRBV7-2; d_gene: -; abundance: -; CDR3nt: TGTGCCAGCAGCCGCAGTGAAGAGGTCGGGTACGAGCAGTACTTC; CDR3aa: CASSRSEEVGYEQYF
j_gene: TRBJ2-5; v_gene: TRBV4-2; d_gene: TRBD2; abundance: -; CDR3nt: TGTGCCAGCAGCCAAGAGCCTAGCGGGGTCCAAGAGACCCAGTACTTC; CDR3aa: CASSQEPSGVQETQYF
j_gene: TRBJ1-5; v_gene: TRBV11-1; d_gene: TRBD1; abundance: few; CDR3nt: TGTGCCAGCAGCAGGACAGGAGATAGCAATCAGCCCCAGCATTTT; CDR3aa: CASSRTGDSNQPQHF
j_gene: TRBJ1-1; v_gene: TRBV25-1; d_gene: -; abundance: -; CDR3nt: TGTGCCAGCAGTGCCGAGGGAGGAACTGAAGCTTTCTTT; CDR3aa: CASSAEGGTEAFF
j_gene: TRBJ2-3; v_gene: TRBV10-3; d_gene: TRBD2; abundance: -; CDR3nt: TGTGCCATCAGTGGCCGCGGACTAGCGGATTTCACAGATACGCAGTATTTT; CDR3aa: CAISGRGLADFTDTQYF
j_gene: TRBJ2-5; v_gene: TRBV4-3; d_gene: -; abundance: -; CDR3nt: TGCGCCAGCAGCCAAGGCAGGCGAGGGGAGACCCAGTACTTC; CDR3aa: CASSQGRRGETQYF
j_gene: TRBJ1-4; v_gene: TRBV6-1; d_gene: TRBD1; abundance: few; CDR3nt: TGTGCCAGCAGTGAACAGGGACAGTCCTATGAAGGACTGTTTTTT; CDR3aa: CASSEQGQSYEGLFF
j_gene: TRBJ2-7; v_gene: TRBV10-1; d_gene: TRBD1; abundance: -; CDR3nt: TGCGCCAGCAGTGGCTACAGACCGACAGGGGGAGGCTCCTACGAGCAGTACTTC; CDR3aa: CASSGYRPTGGGSYEQYF